This TCR beta chain was found in a study of blood T cell repertoires in COVID-19. Study context: The samples span acute and convalescent COVID-19 from the United States, Italy and Spain.

Authors' processing steps: Reference gene primer amplification gave nucleated cell count estimates. Clones were sequenced by immunoSEQ multiplex PCR, and TCRdb holds only the in-frame ones, with some missing. V and J calls and clone size are given by that table; D and trimming were obtained from the DNA. Altogether 20,000 to 25,000 clones are present, around nine tenths being singletons, with the ten largest covering over 25%. CDR1 is SEHNR and CDR2 is FQNEAQ in the germline V gene (reference sequence). V dropped 5 bases and J dropped 4 bases, with 11 bases sitting between them. The CDR3 length is 14 residues.

The TCR originated in a woman aged 70 to 79 with active COVID-19. This chain connects TRBV7-9 to TRBJ1-4; D is ambiguous. The sample was peripheral blood. Written as DNA, the CDR3 is TGTGCCAGCAGCCCCCCGGGGTTTAATGAAAAACTGTTTTTT. Its protein product is CASSPPGFNEKLFF.